This T cell receptor beta chain emerged from a study of blood T cell repertoires in COVID-19. Source study methods: Reference gene primers were amplified, and this amplification served to estimate nucleated cell counts. Repertoires were generated with immunoSEQ multiplex PCR, while TCRdb's copy carries only in-frame clones and drops some. V and J calls plus clone size are reproduced from that table; the DNA served to infer D and trimming. The table records approximately 470,000 clones, around 90% of them present only once. The germline gives CDR1 SEHNR, CDR2 FQNEAQ (reference sequence). Between the trimmed V and J ends, which lost 11 bases and 7 bases, there was a span of 18 bases. The CDR3 has 12 amino acids. This clone was seen once.

Source material: PBMCs or T cells enriched from blood (not recorded which). The genes are TRBV7-9 and TRBJ2-7; D is perhaps TRBD2 (6 bases). The clonotype comes from a woman aged 18-29 years who had recovered from COVID-19. CDR3 amino acids: CAGAEGTREQYF. As DNA, the CDR3 is TGTGCCGGCGCGGAGGGGACGAGGGAGCAGTACTTC.